This T cell receptor beta chain came from a study of spatial heterogeneity in lung cancer. Across the study: Donors were some 72 untreated early-stage non-small cell lung cancer patients. Across the raw uncorrected reads, a unique TCR and UMI combination was observed, on average, more than ten times.

Stated time point: blood at routine non-recurrence follow-up after resection. Study-wide points: Among blood samples, ubiquitous expanded tumor TCRs appeared more at resection than at follow-up.

CDR3 length equals 15 residues. Trimming at V came to 4 bases and at J to 0 bases, leaving 4 bases not matched to a gene. Germline CDR1 SGHRS, CDR2 YFSETQ. Notes on this clonotype: Its antigen is not identified.

On each TCR cDNA molecule, a unique molecular identifier was present. TCRdb recomputed calls from the 5' RACE reads with MiXCR, one row per CDR3 protein. The sample includes 35,000 to 45,000 distinct CDR3 sequences, approximately 22% of them seen just once. This material consisted of PBMCs, taken at follow-up. This clonotype was obtained from a female donor with early-stage non-small cell lung cancer. V usage is TRBV5-1 and J usage is TRBJ2-1, with TRBD1 matching over 7 bases. CDR3 region: CASSPTGSSYNEQFF. CDR3 in DNA: TGCGCCAGCAGCCCGACAGGGAGCTCCTACAATGAGCAGTTCTTC. The entire variable domain, with the rest obtained from reference TRBV5-1 and TRBJ2-1, is as follows: KAGVTQTPRYLIKTRGQQVTLSCSPISGHRSVSWYQQTPGQGLQFLFEYFSETQRNKGNFPGRFSGRQFSNSRSEMNVSTLELGDSALYLCASSPTGSSYNEQFFGPGTRLTVL.